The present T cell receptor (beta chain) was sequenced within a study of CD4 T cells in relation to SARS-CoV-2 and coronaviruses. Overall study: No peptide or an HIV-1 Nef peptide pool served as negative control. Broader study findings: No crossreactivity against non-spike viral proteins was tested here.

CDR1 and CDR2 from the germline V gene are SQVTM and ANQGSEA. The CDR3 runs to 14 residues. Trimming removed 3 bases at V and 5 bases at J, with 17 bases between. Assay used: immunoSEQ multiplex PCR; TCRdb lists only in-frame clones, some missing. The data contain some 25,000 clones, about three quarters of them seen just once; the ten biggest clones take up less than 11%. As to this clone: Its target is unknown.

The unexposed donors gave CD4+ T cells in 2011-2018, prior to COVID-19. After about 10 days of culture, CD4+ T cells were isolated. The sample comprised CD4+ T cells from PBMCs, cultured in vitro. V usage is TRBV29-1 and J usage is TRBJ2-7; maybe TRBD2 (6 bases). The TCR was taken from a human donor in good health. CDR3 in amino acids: CSVETGTAMNEQYF. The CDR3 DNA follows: TGCAGCGTTGAGACCGGGACTGCTATGAACGAGCAGTACTTC.